Listed below are T cell receptor beta chains from one sample, sequenced in a study of cytomegalovirus exposure and HLA in healthy donors. Sequencing used immunoSEQ multiplex PCR; TCRdb keeps in-frame clones, though not all of them. The sample records about 180,000 clones, approximately 80% being singletons. The sample comprised PBMCs. Receptor source: a woman in her fifties or sixties in good health and CMV-seronegative. CDR3s include the opening cysteine and the closing phenylalanine or tryptophan. The D gene is left open where the match is weak. The size entry is marked missing in some rows and otherwise reads once, few, many or a size class.

d_gene: TRBD1; v_gene: TRBV5-4; abundance: few; j_gene: TRBJ2-3; CDR3nt: TGTGCCAGCAGCATGGACAGGGGAAGCACAGATACGCAGTATTTT; CDR3aa: CASSMDRGSTDTQYF
d_gene: -; v_gene: TRBV15; abundance: -; j_gene: TRBJ2-2; CDR3nt: TGTGCCACCAGCAGAGAGGGCACCCTGGCCGGGGAGCTGTTTTTT; CDR3aa: CATSREGTLAGELFF
d_gene: TRBD2; v_gene: TRBV27; abundance: -; j_gene: TRBJ2-3; CDR3nt: TGTGCCAGCAGACTAGCGGGGCAAGATACGCAGTATTTT; CDR3aa: CASRLAGQDTQYF
d_gene: TRBD1; v_gene: TRBV10-2; abundance: -; j_gene: TRBJ2-7; CDR3nt: TGCGCCAGCTGGGACAGGGTGGTCTACGAGCAGTACTTC; CDR3aa: CASWDRVVYEQYF
d_gene: TRBD1; v_gene: TRBV28; abundance: -; j_gene: TRBJ2-7; CDR3nt: TGTGCCAGCACGTCCGGGACAGGGAGCTACGAGCAGTACTTC; CDR3aa: CASTSGTGSYEQYF
d_gene: -; v_gene: TRBV11-2; abundance: -; j_gene: TRBJ1-5; CDR3nt: TGTGCCAGCAGCTTAGAAGGGGTTAGCAATCAGCCCCAGCATTTT; CDR3aa: CASSLEGVSNQPQHF
d_gene: TRBD2; v_gene: TRBV30; abundance: -; j_gene: TRBJ2-7; CDR3nt: TGTGCCTGGAGTGTAGGTCCTAGCGGGGCCTACGAGCAGTACTTC; CDR3aa: CAWSVGPSGAYEQYF
d_gene: -; v_gene: TRBV5-1; abundance: -; j_gene: TRBJ1-1; CDR3nt: TGCGCCAGCGCCATTGACAGCCACACTGAAGCTTTCTTT; CDR3aa: CASAIDSHTEAFF
d_gene: TRBD2; v_gene: TRBV27; abundance: -; j_gene: TRBJ2-1; CDR3nt: TGTGCCAGCAGTGAACTACTAGCGGGTGGGTCGACTGAGCAGTTCTTC; CDR3aa: CASSELLAGGSTEQFF
d_gene: -; v_gene: TRBV5-1; abundance: -; j_gene: TRBJ2-7; CDR3nt: TGCGCCAGCAGCCCCCCGGAGGGGACCTACGAGCAGTACTTC; CDR3aa: CASSPPEGTYEQYF
d_gene: -; v_gene: TRBV27; abundance: -; j_gene: TRBJ2-3; CDR3nt: TGTGCCAGCAGTTTATCTAGTTCCGTGAGCACAGATACGCAGTATTTT; CDR3aa: CASSLSSSVSTDTQYF
d_gene: -; v_gene: TRBV5-6; abundance: -; j_gene: TRBJ1-5; CDR3nt: TGTGCCAGCAGCTTGGTGGGCGATAGCAATCAGCCCCAGCATTTT; CDR3aa: CASSLVGDSNQPQHF
d_gene: -; v_gene: TRBV11-2; abundance: -; j_gene: TRBJ2-7; CDR3nt: TGTGCCAGCAGCGGAAGTAGATTCGGGTACGAGCAGTACTTC; CDR3aa: CASSGSRFGYEQYF
d_gene: -; v_gene: TRBV9; abundance: -; j_gene: TRBJ2-7; CDR3nt: TGTGCCAGCAGCGTTCAGGGTCAGGGCGAGCAGTACTTC; CDR3aa: CASSVQGQGEQYF
d_gene: TRBD2; v_gene: TRBV29-1; abundance: -; j_gene: TRBJ2-3; CDR3nt: TGCAGCGTTTCTAGCGGTCTGGGCACAGATACGCAGTATTTT; CDR3aa: CSVSSGLGTDTQYF
d_gene: TRBD2; v_gene: TRBV7-3; abundance: -; j_gene: TRBJ2-1; CDR3nt: TGTGCCAGCAGCGAGCCGGGACTAGCTAATGAGCAGTTCTTC; CDR3aa: CASSEPGLANEQFF
d_gene: -; v_gene: TRBV7-8; abundance: -; j_gene: TRBJ2-7; CDR3nt: TGTGCCAGCAGCTTAAGAGGAGGAGACGGATACGAGCAGTACTTC; CDR3aa: CASSLRGGDGYEQYF
d_gene: TRBD2; v_gene: TRBV7-3; abundance: few; j_gene: TRBJ2-5; CDR3nt: TGTGCCAGCAGCTTGCTCGGACTAGCGGAAGAGACCCAGTACTTC; CDR3aa: CASSLLGLAEETQYF
d_gene: TRBD1; v_gene: TRBV15; abundance: once; j_gene: TRBJ2-5; CDR3nt: TGTGCCACCACCAGGGGGGACAGGGGGCGCGGAGAGACCCAGTACTTC; CDR3aa: CATTRGDRGRGETQYF
d_gene: TRBD2; v_gene: TRBV7-3; abundance: -; j_gene: TRBJ2-3; CDR3nt: TGTGCCAGCAGTCCTACTAGCGGCACAGATACGCAGTATTTT; CDR3aa: CASSPTSGTDTQYF
d_gene: TRBD1; v_gene: TRBV7-2; abundance: -; j_gene: TRBJ1-2; CDR3nt: TGTGCCAGCAGCTTCCGGGACAGTGGCTACACCTTC; CDR3aa: CASSFRDSGYTF
d_gene: TRBD2; v_gene: TRBV28; abundance: once; j_gene: TRBJ2-7; CDR3nt: TGTGCCAGCAGTTTAGGAGGGACTAGCATCATATACGAGCAGTACTTC; CDR3aa: CASSLGGTSIIYEQYF
d_gene: TRBD1; v_gene: TRBV5-4; abundance: few; j_gene: TRBJ2-7; CDR3nt: TGTGCCAGCAGCTTGGGGGTGGGACAGGTTACCTACGAGCAGTACTTC; CDR3aa: CASSLGVGQVTYEQYF
d_gene: -; v_gene: TRBV28; abundance: -; j_gene: TRBJ1-4; CDR3nt: TGTGCCAGCAGTCCCGCTGTGTTTCGGGGGAGGGTTAGGGAAAAACTGTTTTTT; CDR3aa: CASSPAVFRGRVREKLFF
d_gene: TRBD1; v_gene: TRBV27; abundance: few; j_gene: TRBJ1-4; CDR3nt: TGTGCCAGCGGACAGGGGGCGCTTAATGAAAAACTGTTTTTT; CDR3aa: CASGQGALNEKLFF
d_gene: TRBD2; v_gene: TRBV10-2; abundance: -; j_gene: TRBJ2-5; CDR3nt: TGCGCCAGCATGGGAGGGTGGCAAGAGACCCAGTACTTC; CDR3aa: CASMGGWQETQYF
d_gene: -; v_gene: TRBV27; abundance: -; j_gene: TRBJ1-2; CDR3nt: TGTGCCAGCAGACCGACCCCGAACAGCTATGGCTACACCTTC; CDR3aa: CASRPTPNSYGYTF
d_gene: -; v_gene: TRBV28; abundance: -; j_gene: TRBJ1-1; CDR3nt: TGTGCCAGCAGTTTTTCAGGGTCGGTGAACACTGAAGCTTTCTTT; CDR3aa: CASSFSGSVNTEAFF
d_gene: -; v_gene: TRBV28; abundance: -; j_gene: TRBJ1-2; CDR3nt: TGTGCCAGCAGTTTACCTCGAGACTATGGCTACACCTTC; CDR3aa: CASSLPRDYGYTF
d_gene: TRBD2; v_gene: TRBV7-2; abundance: -; j_gene: TRBJ2-1; CDR3nt: TGTGCCAGCAGCTCGGGGGGACCATACAATGAGCAGTTCTTC; CDR3aa: CASSSGGPYNEQFF
d_gene: -; v_gene: TRBV5-1; abundance: few; j_gene: TRBJ1-6; CDR3nt: TGCGCCAGCAGCGCGGACCGGGGGGCAGGTTCACCCCTCCACTTT; CDR3aa: CASSADRGAGSPLHF
d_gene: -; v_gene: TRBV19; abundance: few; j_gene: TRBJ1-2; CDR3nt: TGTGCCAGTAGGCAGGGCCGGGGCTACACCTTC; CDR3aa: CASRQGRGYTF
d_gene: -; v_gene: TRBV28; abundance: -; j_gene: TRBJ1-1; CDR3nt: TGTGCCAGCAGCCCGACAGTCCACACTGAAGCTTTCTTT; CDR3aa: CASSPTVHTEAFF
d_gene: -; v_gene: TRBV5-1; abundance: once; j_gene: TRBJ1-3; CDR3nt: TGCGCCAGCAGCTTGGAGCGGTTCGGTAGGTCTGGAAACACCATATATTTT; CDR3aa: CASSLERFGRSGNTIYF
d_gene: TRBD1; v_gene: TRBV5-1; abundance: -; j_gene: TRBJ1-4; CDR3nt: TGCGCCAGCAGCTACAGGGGGATGGACGAAAAACTGTTTTTT; CDR3aa: CASSYRGMDEKLFF
d_gene: TRBD1; v_gene: TRBV6-1; abundance: once; j_gene: TRBJ2-7; CDR3nt: TGTGCCAGCAGTGGGGGGACAGGGGGTTCCTACGAGCAGTACTTC; CDR3aa: CASSGGTGGSYEQYF
d_gene: -; v_gene: TRBV4-1; abundance: few; j_gene: TRBJ1-4; CDR3nt: TGCGCCAGCAGCCAATTAGGGGTGGGGGGAGAAAAACTGTTTTTT; CDR3aa: CASSQLGVGGEKLFF
d_gene: -; v_gene: TRBV7-8; abundance: -; j_gene: TRBJ2-5; CDR3nt: TGTGCCAGCAGCTTAGGGGGTGAGGGGACCCAGTACTTC; CDR3aa: CASSLGGEGTQYF
d_gene: TRBD2; v_gene: TRBV5-1; abundance: -; j_gene: TRBJ2-5; CDR3nt: TGCGCCAGCAGCTTAGCGGGGGGTCGGGAGACCCAGTACTTC; CDR3aa: CASSLAGGRETQYF
d_gene: -; v_gene: TRBV6-5; abundance: -; j_gene: TRBJ2-4; CDR3nt: TGTGCCAGCTGGGGGGGGCTAGGCCCAAACATTCAGTACTTC; CDR3aa: CASWGGLGPNIQYF
d_gene: TRBD1; v_gene: TRBV19; abundance: -; j_gene: TRBJ1-2; CDR3nt: TGTGCCAGTAGTATAACAGGGGGAAACAACTATGGCTACACCTTC; CDR3aa: CASSITGGNNYGYTF
d_gene: TRBD1; v_gene: TRBV29-1; abundance: -; j_gene: TRBJ2-5; CDR3nt: TGCAGCGTTGAGGCAGGGGGCGTACAAGAGACCCAGTACTTC; CDR3aa: CSVEAGGVQETQYF
d_gene: TRBD2; v_gene: TRBV10-3; abundance: -; j_gene: TRBJ2-1; CDR3nt: TGTGCCATCAGTCGCGGGGGGCGCAATGAGCAGTTCTTC; CDR3aa: CAISRGGRNEQFF
d_gene: TRBD1; v_gene: TRBV28; abundance: few; j_gene: TRBJ2-1; CDR3nt: TGTGCCAGCAGCACACCGGGACAGGGATGGAATGAGCAGTTCTTC; CDR3aa: CASSTPGQGWNEQFF
d_gene: TRBD2; v_gene: TRBV5-4; abundance: few; j_gene: TRBJ2-7; CDR3nt: TGTGCCAGCAGCTCGGGGGGGACGGGATCCTACGAGCAGTACTTC; CDR3aa: CASSSGGTGSYEQYF
d_gene: TRBD1; v_gene: TRBV19; abundance: -; j_gene: TRBJ1-5; CDR3nt: TGTGCCAGTGAGAGACAGGGCGGCCAGCCCCAGCATTTT; CDR3aa: CASERQGGQPQHF
d_gene: -; v_gene: TRBV4-1; abundance: once; j_gene: TRBJ2-2; CDR3nt: TGCGCCAGCAGCCATCCCTTTTTGACCGAGGAAGGCCCGGCCGGGGAGCTGTTTTTT; CDR3aa: CASSHPFLTEEGPAGELFF
d_gene: TRBD1; v_gene: TRBV19; abundance: once; j_gene: TRBJ1-1; CDR3nt: TGTGCCAGTAGTAGCACAGGGGGCCTGAACACTGAAGCTTTCTTT; CDR3aa: CASSSTGGLNTEAFF
d_gene: TRBD1; v_gene: TRBV5-6; abundance: -; j_gene: TRBJ1-3; CDR3nt: TGTGCCAGCAGCGGGACAGGGGATAACCTTTACTCTGGAAACACCATATATTTT; CDR3aa: CASSGTGDNLYSGNTIYF
d_gene: -; v_gene: TRBV5-6; abundance: -; j_gene: TRBJ2-5; CDR3nt: TGTGCCAGCAGCTTAACCCCAGGCGCACAAGAGACCCAGTACTTC; CDR3aa: CASSLTPGAQETQYF
d_gene: TRBD1; v_gene: TRBV6-5; abundance: -; j_gene: TRBJ1-6; CDR3nt: TGTGCCAGCAGTTCAACCGGGACAGGGGAATCACCCCTCCACTTT; CDR3aa: CASSSTGTGESPLHF
d_gene: -; v_gene: TRBV11-2; abundance: -; j_gene: TRBJ1-2; CDR3nt: TGTGCCAGCAGCTTGTACCCTATGGATGGCTACACCTTC; CDR3aa: CASSLYPMDGYTF
d_gene: TRBD1; v_gene: TRBV10-1; abundance: -; j_gene: TRBJ1-4; CDR3nt: TGCGCCAGCAGTGAATCGAGAGGGGGCAGGGGATCCGAAAAACTGTTTTTT; CDR3aa: CASSESRGGRGSEKLFF
d_gene: -; v_gene: TRBV30; abundance: -; j_gene: TRBJ1-5; CDR3nt: TGTGCCTGGAGTGTAGCTAGCAATCAGCCCCAGCATTTT; CDR3aa: CAWSVASNQPQHF